This T cell receptor (beta chain) was profiled in a study of blood T cell repertoires in COVID-19. Study information: The United States, Italy and Spain supplied acute and convalescent COVID-19 samples. PBMCs, B-cell-depleted T cells, or T cells were the source of the cDNA or gDNA that made up the material.

Unmatched junction bases numbered 7, after V lost 8 bases and J lost 2 bases. The CDR3 is made up of 14 amino acids. The germline V gene encodes CDR1 MDHEN and CDR2 SYDVKM. Authors' methods: Reference gene primer amplification gave nucleated cell count estimates. The method was immunoSEQ multiplex PCR; TCRdb's version includes in-frame clones alone and lacks a portion of them. From that table come the V and J calls and clone size; the DNA was used to work out D and trimming. The sample yields about 58,000 clones, roughly three quarters seen once. The chain couples TRBV28 to TRBJ2-7, with 9 bases lining up with TRBD2. The sequence was collected from a human donor in a cohort sampled during active COVID-19. The sequenced sample was peripheral blood. The CDR3 bases are TGTGCCAGCCTTAAGCGGGAGGAAACCTACGAGCAGTACTTC. The encoded protein is CASLKREETYEQYF.